Below, 2 T cell receptor beta chains from the same sample are listed, as sequenced in a study of T-cell reconstitution after alpha-beta-depleted transplantation in children. A library of TCRbeta sequences, prepared with unique molecular identifiers, was generated. Each CDR3 protein is one row after TCRdb ran MiXCR on the PCR reads. The sample consists of approximately 250,000 distinct CDR3 sequences, about 9.6% of them appearing once. The sequenced sample was PBMCs from the stem cell graft donor, obtained from the stem cell graft. The receptors were sampled from a human donor who donated a stem cell graft to a child with SCID.

CDR3 nucleotide sequence: TGCGCCAGCAGCAGGGACACCCCACAGGGGACCCAGTACTTC. Protein sequence: CASSRDTPQGTQYF. The genes are TRBV5-1 and TRBJ2-5; TRBD1 is a possible D gene (6 bases). CDR3 length: 14 amino acids. Germline lookup yields CDR1 SGHRS and CDR2 YFSETQ. Between the trimmed V and J ends, which lost 4 bases and 7 bases, there was a span of 17 bases.

Ten or more counts support this clonotype. The chain links TRBV24-1 to TRBJ2-3; D is uncertain. V shed 0 bases and J shed 4 bases, with 16 bases lying between them. Germline assignment: CDR1 KGHDR and CDR2 SFDVKD. The CDR3 runs to 17 residues. DNA for the CDR3: TGTGCCACCAGTGATTTGCCCGGCTGGGAAGCCGCAGATACGCAGTATTTT. It codes for CATSDLPGWEAADTQYF.